This T cell receptor beta chain emerged from a study of blood T cell repertoires in COVID-19. At the level of the study: From the United States, Italy and Spain came samples of acute and convalescent COVID-19. PBMCs, B-cell-depleted T cells, or T cells were the source of the cDNA or gDNA that made up the material.

V was trimmed by 5 bases and J by 6 bases, leaving 12 bases between them. Per the germline V gene, CDR1 is SGHTA and CDR2 is FQGNSA. There are 13 residues in the CDR3. Original methodology: Estimated nucleated cell counts came from reference gene primer amplification. This table comes from immunoSEQ multiplex PCR, and its TCRdb copy is limited to in-frame clones, with some not included. D and trimming were read from the DNA, whereas the V and J calls and clone size are those reported in that table. This table holds some 110,000 clones, roughly nine tenths found once. The V call is TRBV7-2, the J call TRBJ2-3; maybe TRBD1 (6 bases). The material sequenced was peripheral blood. This clonotype originated in a human donor in a cohort sampled during active COVID-19. The CDR3 DNA follows: TGTGCCAGCAGCGGGGGCCCTCGGGATACGCAGTATTTT. Encoded protein: CASSGGPRDTQYF. The full variable domain, completed using reference TRBV7-2 and TRBJ2-3, is GAGVSQSPSNKVTEKGKDVELRCDPISGHTALYWYRQSLGQGLEFLIYFQGNSAPDKSGLPSDRFSAERTGGSVSTLTIQRTQQEDSAVYLCASSGGPRDTQYFGPGTRLTVL.